This T cell receptor beta chain was sequenced for a study of OX40 agonist ivuxolimab in advanced cancers. Study in general: In this trial design, patients received ivuxolimab intravenously at 0.01 to 10 mg/kg every 2 weeks.

Data came from immunoSEQ multiplex PCR; TCRdb stores just in-frame clones and leaves some out. Of some 50,000 clones in the sample, 86% were seen once. V was shortened by 3 bases and J by 2 bases, with 11 bases between the two germline ends. The CDR3 consists of 15 residues. CDR1 and CDR2 from the germline V gene are SGHDN and FVKESK. Sequencing used CD4+ or CD8+ T cells sorted from blood, obtained in a trial of the OX40 agonist ivuxolimab. The sequence was collected from an adult with an advanced solid tumor such as melanoma, head and neck, liver or kidney cancer. The gene calls are TRBV14 and TRBJ2-1; D might be TRBD1 (6 bases). DNA of the CDR3: TGTGCCAGCAGCCATCTGGGGGCTACCTACAATGAGCAGTTCTTC. It translates to CASSHLGATYNEQFF.